The next 8 T cell receptor beta chains were all read from a single sample in a study of blood T cell repertoires in COVID-19. Data came from immunoSEQ multiplex PCR; TCRdb stores just in-frame clones and leaves some out. Among 100,000 to 150,000 clones listed, 80% to 90% were seen once. The source material was peripheral blood. These receptors all stem from a man over 45 with active COVID-19.

The chain combines TRBV13 with TRBJ2-1, with D possibly matching TRBD2 (6 bases). Trimming removed 3 bases from V and 5 bases from J, with 14 bases in between. The CDR3 has 15 residues. Germline V lookup: CDR1 PRHDT, CDR2 FYEKMQ (reference sequence). The CDR3 loop reads CASSFLARDDNEQFF. CDR3 DNA sequence: TGTGCCAGCAGCTTCCTAGCGAGAGACGACAATGAGCAGTTCTTC.

The rearrangement links TRBV10-3 to TRBJ1-1, with D maybe TRBD1 (6 bases). Germline CDR1 and CDR2: ENHRY and SYGVKD. Trimming removed 7 bases from V and 11 bases from J, with 20 bases in between. The CDR3 totals 13 residues. The CDR3 region is CAITLGGGSPAFF. The CDR3 nucleotides read TGTGCCATCACTCTTGGGGGGGGCAGCCCCGCTTTCTTT.

The rearrangement joins TRBV7-8 to TRBJ2-7; D might be TRBD1 (5 bases). Germline V gene data show CDR1 as SGHVS and CDR2 as FQNEAQ. This CDR3 is 13 amino acids long. V shed 3 bases and J shed 1 base, with 7 bases lying between them. The chain's CDR3 is CASSLGRSYEQYF. In nucleotides, the CDR3 is TGTGCCAGCAGCTTGGGGCGATCCTACGAGCAGTACTTC.

V usage is TRBV5-1 and J usage is TRBJ2-1; TRBD1 matches at 11 bases. Germline CDR1 and CDR2: SGHRS and YFSETQ. V lost 7 bases and J lost 5; bases outside the gene matches: 5. CDR3 length: 14 residues. The CDR3 here is CASGQGARNNEQFF. CDR3 bases: TGCGCCAGCGGACAGGGGGCGCGGAACAATGAGCAGTTCTTC.

The V and J genes are TRBV11-2 and TRBJ2-5; TRBD2 agrees at 14 bases. CDR3 length equals 17 residues. J lost 1 base, V lost 3 bases, and 4 bases had no gene match. Germline CDR1 reads SGHAT; CDR2 reads FQNNGV. The CDR3 DNA is TGTGCCAGCAGCTTTGGACTAGCGGGGGGTGGCCAAGAGACCCAGTACTTC. Translating it yields CASSFGLAGGGQETQYF.

The chain joins TRBV7-9 to TRBJ2-7; D is perhaps TRBD2 (7 bases). The germline gives CDR1 SEHNR, CDR2 FQNEAQ (reference sequence). The CDR3 is 13 amino acids. V dropped 5 bases and J dropped 11 bases, with 19 bases sitting between them. The CDR3 DNA reads as TGTGCCAGCAGCCTGACTAGCCAGGGGTTGGAGTACTTC. Its translation: CASSLTSQGLEYF.

The chain combines TRBV11-3 with TRBJ2-5; no definite D call. This CDR3 spans 13 amino acids. V shed 1 base and J shed 5 bases, with 8 bases lying between them. CDR1 is SGHNT, CDR2 YENEEA, per germline. The CDR3 protein is CASSLGLRETQYF. CDR3 DNA sequence: TGTGCCAGCAGCTTAGGACTGAGGGAGACCCAGTACTTC.

V and J are TRBV7-2 and TRBJ2-1, with D hard to call. The CDR3 runs to 12 residues. Looked up from germline, CDR1 is SGHTA and CDR2 is FQGNSA. The V end was cut by 5 bases, the J end by 15 bases, with 17 bases between. This CDR3 is CASSLSLLSRFF. CDR3 nucleotide sequence: TGTGCCAGCAGCCTCAGCCTGCTATCTAGGTTCTTC. Full variable domain (missing parts from reference TRBV7-2 and TRBJ2-1): GAGVSQSPSNKVTEKGKDVELRCDPISGHTALYWYRQSLGQGLEFLIYFQGNSAPDKSGLPSDRFSAERTGGSVSTLTIQRTQQEDSAVYLCASSLSLLSRFFGPGTRLTVL.